The clone carrying this T cell receptor (beta chain) was detected once. The antigen is undetermined. The source of the sample is a study of molecular identifiers for immune sequencing clone quantification. The CDR3 extends over 15 amino acids. V was trimmed by 7 bases and J by 0 bases, leaving 15 bases between them. Germline lookup yields CDR1 MNHEY and CDR2 SVGEGT. Study results and limitations: Whereas naive cells kept under 1% of molecules in clones above 20 RNA copies, such clones held over 98% in effectors.

Researchers sorted naive CD8 T cells as cells that were CD8+CD4-CCR7+CD45RA+. Both previously described methods and listed TCR primers were employed to make bulk TCR libraries. TCRdb fed the PCR reads into MiXCR, producing one record per CDR3 protein. The data contain 85,000 to 100,000 distinct CDR3 sequences, roughly 24% of them singletons. This receptor was taken from a human donor in good health. Some libraries in this study had Jurkat cell RNA spiked in. Sequencing was carried out using naive CD8+ T cells from blood, with Jurkat cell RNA spiked in. Subset indicated: FACS-sorted CD8+CD4-CCR7+CD45RA+ naive T cells. The chain joins TRBV6-2 or TRBV6-3 to TRBJ1-1, with a weak D call TRBD1 (6 bases). The CDR3 region is CASTLLGDMNTEAFF. CDR3 DNA sequence: TGTGCCAGCACCCTCCTAGGGGACATGAACACTGAAGCTTTCTTT.